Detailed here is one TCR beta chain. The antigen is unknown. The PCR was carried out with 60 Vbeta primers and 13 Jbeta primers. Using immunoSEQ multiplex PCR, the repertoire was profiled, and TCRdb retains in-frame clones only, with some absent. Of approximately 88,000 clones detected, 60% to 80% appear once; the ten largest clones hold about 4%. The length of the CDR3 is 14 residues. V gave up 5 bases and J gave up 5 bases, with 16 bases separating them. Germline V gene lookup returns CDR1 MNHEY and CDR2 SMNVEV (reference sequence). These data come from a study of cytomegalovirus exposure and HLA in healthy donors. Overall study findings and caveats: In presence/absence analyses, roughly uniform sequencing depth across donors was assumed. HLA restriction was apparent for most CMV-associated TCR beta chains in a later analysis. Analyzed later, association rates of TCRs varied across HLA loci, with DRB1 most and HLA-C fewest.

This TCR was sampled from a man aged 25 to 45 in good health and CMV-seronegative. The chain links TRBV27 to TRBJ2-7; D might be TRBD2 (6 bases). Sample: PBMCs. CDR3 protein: CASSGGRRIDEQYF. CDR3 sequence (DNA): TGTGCCAGCAGTGGAGGGCGCAGGATCGACGAGCAGTACTTC.